This entry lists 25 T cell receptor beta chains sequenced from one sample in a study of CD8 T cells in Susac syndrome (dated by TCRdb to about 2019). The library relied on the immunoSEQ multiplex PCR assay. RNA was extracted with the RNeasy kit and roughly 0.45 to 1 ug was reverse transcribed using random hexamers. TCRdb passed the public sequencing reads through fastp at Q25 and MiXCR, retaining productive beta sequences. One record per CDR3 amino acid sequence lists the most common genes and DNA. This sample lists roughly 120,000 distinct CDR3 sequences; approximately 93% were detected once. The leading ten clones occupy more than 0.25% of the sample. The sequencing sample was made of CD8+ T cells from PBMCs. These receptors originate from a human donor with multiple sclerosis.

The chain combines TRBV5-1 with TRBJ1-5; TRBD1 agrees at 7 bases. Germline V gives CDR1 SGHRS, CDR2 YFSETQ. V shed 4 bases, J shed 8 bases, and the junction held 6 bases outside the gene matches. This CDR3 has 13 residues. The CDR3 loop reads CASSAATGEPQHF. In DNA, the CDR3 is TGCGCCAGCAGCGCCGCAACAGGGGAGCCCCAGCATTTT.

This chain joins TRBV27 and TRBJ2-7, with TRBD2 matching over 8 bases. J gave up 6 bases and V 6 bases, and 16 bases lay outside the gene matches. The CDR3 spans 16 residues. The germline CDR1 and CDR2 sequences are MNHEY and SMNVEV (reference sequence). The CDR3 is CASRRGLAKGNCEQYV. In DNA, the CDR3 is TGTGCCAGCAGGCGCGGACTAGCCAAGGGGAACTGCGAGCAGTACGTC.

DNA of the CDR3: TGTGCCAGCAGTTTTGGGGGAACCTACGAGCAGTACTTC. This sequence encodes CASSFGGTYEQYF. This chain joins TRBV12-3 or TRBV12-4 and TRBJ2-1; either TRBD1 or TRBD2 may supply D (5 bases each). The DNA matches TRBJ2-7 better at its end, which makes the J call doubtful. The CDR3 is 13 amino acids.

V usage is TRBV5-8 and J usage is TRBJ2-1; 10 positions agree with TRBD2. Germline V gene data show CDR1 as SGHTS and CDR2 as YDEGEE. There are 16 residues in the CDR3. The ends lost 0 bases at V and 6 bases at J; junction bases unmatched: 6. The CDR3, as DNA: TGTGCCAGCAGCTTGGACGGGTCTAGCGGGAGCAATGAGCAGTTCTTC. This encodes CASSLDGSSGSNEQFF.

The rearrangement joins TRBV7-9 to TRBJ1-1, with D unclear. Trimming removed 8 bases from V and 3 bases from J, with 16 bases in between. Germline V CDR1 and CDR2: SEHNR, FQNEAQ (reference sequence). The CDR3 is 14 residues long. For the CDR3, the DNA is TGTGCCAGCTGGGGTTTAGGGCGGGACACTGAAGCTTTCTTT. This sequence encodes CASWGLGRDTEAFF.

The chain uses TRBV19 and TRBJ1-6, with no clear D. Trimming shortened V by 7 bases and J by 7 bases, and 17 bases separated the two germline ends. CDR1 LNHDA and CDR2 SQIVND come from the germline V gene (reference sequence). This CDR3 is built from 15 residues. The CDR3 bases are TGTGCCAGTACCCTCGCCTTGGGAAGGAATTCACCCCTCCACTTT. As protein: CASTLALGRNSPLHF.

The rearrangement uses TRBV5-1 and TRBJ2-2; the D gene could be TRBD1 or TRBD2 (5 bases each). Looked up from germline, CDR1 is SGHRS and CDR2 is YFSETQ. Trimming shortened V by 4 bases and J by 0 bases, and 13 bases separated the two germline ends. The CDR3 loop spans 16 amino acids. CDR3 loop: CASSPRAGANTGELFF. In DNA form, the CDR3 reads TGCGCCAGCAGCCCCAGGGCGGGTGCGAACACCGGGGAGCTGTTTTTT.

The chain links TRBV7-9 to TRBJ2-7; D possibly corresponds to TRBD2 (5 bases). CDR3 length equals 14 residues. V was cut by 3 bases and J by 3 bases, with 12 bases left in between. Germline V CDR1 and CDR2: SEHNR, FQNEAQ (reference sequence). The CDR3 DNA is TGTGCCAGCAGCTTGCATGCGGGCAACTACGAGCAGTACGTC. Protein: CASSLHAGNYEQYV.

The gene calls are TRBV6-1 and TRBJ2-7; D is uncertain. CDR3 length: 13 residues. Germline V lookup: CDR1 MNHNS, CDR2 SASEGT. V lost 2 bases and J 4 bases, leaving 9 bases between the germline ends. The CDR3 bases are TGTGCCAGCAGTGAACTGACGTCTTACGAGCAGTACTTC. This codes for CASSELTSYEQYF.

J is TRBJ1-1 and V is TRBV19; no clear D. The V gene lost 8 bases and the J gene lost 1 base, with 8 bases spanning the gap. This CDR3 spans 12 amino acids. CDR1 and CDR2 from the germline V gene are LNHDA and SQIVND (reference sequence). The CDR3 loop reads CASGQSNTEAFF. DNA for the CDR3: TGTGCCAGTGGGCAGTCGAACACTGAAGCTTTCTTT. Drawing the rest from reference TRBV19 and TRBJ1-1, the complete variable domain is DGGITQSPKYLFRKEGQNVTLSCEQNLNHDAMYWYRQDPGQGLRLIYYSQIVNDFQKGDIAEGYSVSREKKESFPLTVTSAQKNPTAFYLCASGQSNTEAFFGQGTRLTVV.

The chain has TRBV5-1 and TRBJ2-1; 13 bases align to TRBD2. Germline V lookup: CDR1 SGHRS, CDR2 YFSETQ. Trimming removed 0 bases from V and 9 bases from J; junction bases left unmatched: 12. CDR3 length: 18 amino acids. CDR3 nucleotide sequence: TGCGCCAGCAGCTTGGACGGGACTAGCGGGGCCCGGAGGGGTGAGCAGTTCTTC. It specifies CASSLDGTSGARRGEQFF.

The chain combines TRBV11-2 with TRBJ2-2; D is ambiguous. Germline V CDR1 and CDR2: SGHAT, FQNNGV. V lost 1 base to trimming and J lost 6 bases, with 3 bases between them. The CDR3 is 12 residues long. In DNA form, the CDR3 reads TGTGCCAGCAGCTTAGCGGCCGGGGAGCTGTTTTTT. Protein product: CASSLAAGELFF.

This chain uses TRBV20-1 with TRBJ2-1; D is possibly TRBD2 (5 bases). Trimming removed 0 bases at V and 0 bases at J, with 9 bases between. The V gene's germline CDR1 is DFQATT and CDR2 SNEGSKA (reference sequence). The CDR3 is made up of 15 amino acids. CDR3: CSARDPGSSYNEQFF. For the CDR3, the DNA is TGCAGTGCTAGAGATCCGGGAAGCTCCTACAATGAGCAGTTCTTC.

This clonotype was seen a single time. The chain links TRBV12-5 to TRBJ1-3; D uncertain. This CDR3 has 14 amino acids. Germline V gene lookup returns CDR1 LGHNT and CDR2 FRNRAP. With 6 bases removed from V and 2 bases from J, the gap between germline ends came to 11 bases. The CDR3 DNA is TGTGCTAGTGGACGAGAGAGGGCTGGAAACACCATATATTTT. Its translation: CASGRERAGNTIYF.

V usage is TRBV24-1 and J usage is TRBJ2-3, with D perhaps given as TRBD1 or TRBD2 (5 bases each). V was trimmed by 7 bases and J by 7 bases, leaving 20 bases between them. This CDR3 has 15 amino acids. The germline CDR1 and CDR2 sequences are KGHDR and SFDVKD. CDR3 sequence: CATRSGTGLTNTQYF. In nucleotides, the CDR3 is TGTGCCACCAGGTCCGGGACGGGCCTAACTAATACGCAGTATTTT.

This rearrangement joins TRBV14 to TRBJ1-2; D is undetermined. The CDR3 contains 15 residues. V lost 4 bases to trimming and J lost 5 bases, with 17 bases between them. Germline V gene lookup returns CDR1 SGHDN and CDR2 FVKESK. The CDR3 nucleotides read TGTGCCAGCAGCCGAGATGTGACCCTCCCTTATGGCTACACCTTC. Encoded protein: CASSRDVTLPYGYTF.

The chain employs TRBV9 and TRBJ2-2; 8 positions agree with TRBD1. This CDR3 is 16 amino acids long. V lost 2 bases, J lost 2 bases, and 5 bases stayed unmatched. CDR1 and CDR2 (germline): SGDLS, YYNGEE. The CDR3 here is CASSVTTGENTGELFF. The CDR3 DNA reads as TGTGCCAGCAGCGTTACGACAGGGGAAAACACCGGGGAGCTGTTTTTT.

The chain uses TRBV5-1 and TRBJ2-2; no firm D call. The germline V and J ends were trimmed by 0 bases and 3 bases, with 6 bases remaining between them. The CDR3 length is 14 residues. CDR1 is SGHRS, CDR2 YFSETQ, per germline. CDR3 region: CASSLGYYTGELFF. CDR3 sequence (DNA): TGCGCCAGCAGCTTGGGTTATTACACCGGGGAGCTGTTTTTT.

This clonotype was observed a few times. The chain is built from TRBV3-1 and TRBJ1-4; D is unclear. Germline V gene data show CDR1 as LGHDT and CDR2 as YNNKEL (reference sequence). This CDR3 comprises 13 residues. V shed 4 bases and J shed 6 bases, with 9 bases lying between them. The CDR3 DNA reads as TGTGCCAGCAGCCCCGGACCCCATGAAAAACTGTTTTTT. As protein: CASSPGPHEKLFF.

The chain employs TRBV20-1 and TRBJ2-3; D remains unclear. Germline CDR1 reads DFQATT; CDR2 reads SNEGSKA (reference sequence). Trimming shortened V by 6 bases and J by 0 bases, and 16 bases separated the two germline ends. This CDR3 region has 15 residues. CDR3 DNA sequence: TGCAGTGCATATAGACGGCCCCCTAGCACAGATACGCAGTATTTT. Amino acids: CSAYRRPPSTDTQYF.

In regard to this clonotype: Without the conserved terminal phenylalanine or tryptophan, this CDR3 likely stems from a read error. This chain connects TRBV24-1 to TRBJ2-3; D may be TRBD1 (5 bases). V was trimmed by 7 bases and J by 7 bases, leaving 11 bases between them. This CDR3 comprises 12 residues. Germline lookup yields CDR1 KGHDR and CDR2 SFDVKD. The CDR3 loop reads CATSSTGHTQYL. The DNA of the CDR3 is TGTGCCACCAGCAGCACAGGTCATACGCAGTATCTT.

The table lists this clonotype with a few counts. V is TRBV19 and J is TRBJ1-5; TRBD1 agrees at 7 bases. V shed 9 bases, J shed 2 bases, and the junction held 4 bases outside the gene matches. CDR1 is LNHDA, CDR2 SQIVND, per germline (reference sequence). The CDR3 has 13 amino acids. The CDR3 spells CASRDRGNQPQHF. CDR3 DNA: TGTGCCAGCCGTGACAGGGGCAATCAGCCCCAGCATTTT.

This rearrangement joins TRBV20-1 to TRBJ2-3; a possible D gene is TRBD2 (6 bases). V was clipped by 5 bases and J by 3 bases, with 15 bases between them. This CDR3 has 14 amino acids. Germline CDR1 and CDR2: DFQATT and SNEGSKA (reference sequence). The CDR3 sequence: CSAPPLGLTDTQYF. CDR3 in DNA: TGCAGTGCTCCCCCCCTGGGACTTACAGATACGCAGTATTTT.

This sequence joins TRBV29-1 and TRBJ1-1, with D perhaps matching TRBD1 (5 bases). Germline assignment: CDR1 SQVTM and CDR2 ANQGSEA. This CDR3 has 11 amino acids. Trimming removed 7 bases from V and 8 bases from J, with 14 bases in between. The CDR3 DNA is TGCAGCGGCATTATCACAGGAGAAGCTTTCTTT. Translating it yields CSGIITGEAFF. Complete variable domain (other parts from reference TRBV29-1 and TRBJ1-1): SAVISQKPSRDICQRGTSLTIQCQVDSQVTMMFWYRQQPGQSLTLIATANQGSEATYESGFVIDKFPISRPNLTFSTLTVSNMSPEDSSIYLCSGIITGEAFFGQGTRLTVV.

The V gene is TRBV2, the J gene TRBJ2-1; D may be TRBD1 or TRBD2 (5 bases each). The CDR3 has 14 amino acids. V lost 6 bases and J lost 9, with 18 bases in between. Germline-derived CDR1 and CDR2 are SNHLY and FYNNEI. The CDR3 bases are TGTGCCAGCAGAGCTAGTAGGGACCTGGGTGAGCAGTTCTTC. This encodes CASRASRDLGEQFF.